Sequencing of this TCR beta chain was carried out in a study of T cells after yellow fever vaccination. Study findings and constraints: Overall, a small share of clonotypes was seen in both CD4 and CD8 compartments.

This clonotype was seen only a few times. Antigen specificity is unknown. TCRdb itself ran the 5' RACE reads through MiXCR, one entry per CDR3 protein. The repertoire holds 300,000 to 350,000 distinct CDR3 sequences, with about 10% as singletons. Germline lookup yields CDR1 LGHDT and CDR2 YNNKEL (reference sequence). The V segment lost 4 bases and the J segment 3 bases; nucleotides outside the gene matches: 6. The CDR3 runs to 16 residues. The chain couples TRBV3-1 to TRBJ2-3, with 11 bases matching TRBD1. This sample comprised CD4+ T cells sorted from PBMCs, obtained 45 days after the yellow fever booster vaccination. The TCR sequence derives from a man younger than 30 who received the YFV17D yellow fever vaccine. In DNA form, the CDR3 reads TGTGCCAGCAGCCTTCAGGGACAGGGGGTGACAGATACGCAGTATTTT. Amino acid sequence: CASSLQGQGVTDTQYF.